This T cell receptor (beta chain) was sequenced for a study of shared clonotypes between healthy human individuals. Note on this clone: Its antigen is unknown.

The naive CD8 fraction comprised CD45RO-negative cells positively selected for CCR7 and excluded terminally differentiated effector memory CD45RA+ cells. The data were produced by immunoSEQ multiplex PCR, yet TCRdb's version contains in-frame clones alone and is incomplete. The profile shows around 2,100,000 clones, less than 95% of them singletons. The study, taken as a whole, reports: Generation probabilities of non-shared clonotypes were lower (relative to those shared by all four donors).

V was pared by 3 bases and J by 3 bases, with 19 bases between. The germline V gene encodes CDR1 MNHNS and CDR2 SASEGT. This CDR3 contains 17 residues. The origin of this receptor is a man in his late teens or twenties in good health. The V call is TRBV6-1, the J call TRBJ2-3, with D possibly TRBD2 on 5 matching bases. Material for sequencing was naive CD8+ T cells sorted from blood. This chain's CDR3 is CASSELPTSRFTDTQYF. The CDR3 nucleotides are TGTGCCAGCAGTGAGCTCCCAACTAGTAGGTTTACAGATACGCAGTATTTT.